The entry below describes one TCR beta chain. V dropped 2 bases and J dropped 7 bases, with 15 bases sitting between them. Germline V gene data show CDR1 as MNHNY and CDR2 as SVGAGI (reference sequence). The CDR3 extends over 15 amino acids. This entry comes from a study of technical replicates of blood from a few donors. Assay: immunoSEQ multiplex PCR; the TCRdb copy retains only in-frame clones and omits some. Of 55,000 to 75,000 clones listed, approximately 94% are singletons. Material: T cells isolated from PBMCs. This chain links TRBV6-6 with TRBJ1-5, with D possibly matching TRBD1 (6 bases). This receptor was obtained from a human donor in good health. CDR3 residues: CASSYALQGWQPQHF. The CDR3 coding sequence is TGTGCCAGCAGTTACGCTCTACAGGGCTGGCAGCCCCAGCATTTT.